A selection of T cell receptor beta chains follows, all from one sample in a study of blood T cell repertoires in COVID-19. Method: immunoSEQ multiplex PCR; TCRdb's copy keeps in-frame clones and lacks some. Of 60,000 or so clones in the sample, 79% were seen once. The source material was peripheral blood. The source of these receptors is a man between 60 and 75 years old with acute or convalescent COVID-19. Both conserved end residues are part of each CDR3. A D gene is named only where the DNA matches it firmly. Clone sizes are given selectively: once, few, many, or a class where the clone is expanded.

>TRBV5-1|.|TRBJ1-1|.
CASSFLPGSPLNTEAFF
TGCGCCAGCAGCTTTTTACCGGGTTCCCCACTGAACACTGAAGCTTTCTTT
>TRBV5-4|TRBD1|TRBJ1-1|once
CASSPAGQGGTEAFF
TGTGCCAGCAGCCCGGCTGGACAGGGAGGCACTGAAGCTTTCTTT
>TRBV9|.|TRBJ2-1|.
CASSVAEAREQFF
TGTGCCAGCAGCGTAGCTGAAGCCCGCGAGCAGTTCTTC
>TRBV20-1|TRBD1|TRBJ1-2|.
CSASGQGAIGYGYTF
TGCAGTGCTAGTGGACAGGGGGCGATAGGGTATGGCTACACCTTC
>TRBV6-5|.|TRBJ2-2|.
CASRGLNTGELFF
TGTGCCAGCAGGGGACTTAACACCGGGGAGCTGTTTTTT
>TRBV18|.|TRBJ1-4|.
CASSQGLLLEKLFF
TGTGCCAGCTCACAGGGGCTTTTATTGGAAAAACTGTTTTTT
>TRBV7-2|.|TRBJ1-5|.
CASSLTGYGQPQHF
TGTGCCAGCAGCTTAACAGGATACGGACAGCCCCAGCATTTT
>TRBV19|.|TRBJ1-5|.
CASSIGRGYSNQPQHF
TGTGCCAGTAGTATAGGGAGAGGATATAGCAATCAGCCCCAGCATTTT
>TRBV7-9|TRBD2|TRBJ2-2|few
CASPVLAGPSVGELFF
TGTGCCAGCCCGGTACTAGCGGGTCCTTCTGTCGGGGAGCTGTTTTTT
>TRBV5-6|.|TRBJ1-1|.
CASSSTSGWEGTEAFF
TGTGCCAGCAGCAGCACTTCAGGTTGGGAGGGCACTGAAGCTTTCTTT
>TRBV29-1|TRBD1|TRBJ2-5|.
CSVRGPEETQYF
TGCAGCGTCAGGGGGCCGGAAGAGACCCAGTACTTC
>TRBV5-1|.|TRBJ2-1|.
CASSLQGSSYNEQFF
TGCGCCAGCAGCTTGCAGGGGAGCTCCTACAATGAGCAGTTCTTC
>TRBV5-8|.|TRBJ2-3|.
CASSLQRYQPSPDTQYF
TGTGCCAGCAGCCTTCAGCGGTACCAACCGTCCCCAGATACGCAGTATTTT
>TRBV11-2|TRBD2|TRBJ2-3|.
CASSSSGGLIGTQYF
TGTGCCAGCAGCTCTAGCGGGGGCCTAATAGGGACGCAGTATTTT
>TRBV2|.|TRBJ1-2|.
CASSEAGGARGYTF
TGTGCCAGCAGTGAAGCGGGGGGGGCTCGTGGCTACACCTTC
>TRBV29-1|.|TRBJ2-5|.
CSAGTPPETQYF
TGCAGCGCTGGGACACCCCCAGAGACCCAGTACTTC
>TRBV7-2|.|TRBJ1-6|few
CASSPNQGRNSPLHF
TGTGCCAGCAGCCCCAACCAAGGGAGGAATTCACCCCTCCACTTT
>TRBV5-1|.|TRBJ1-5|once
CASSLGPGVHQPQHF
TGCGCCAGCAGCTTGGGTCCAGGTGTGCATCAGCCCCAGCATTTT